This entry is about one T cell receptor (beta chain). As handled by the study authors: Nucleated cell number was recorded as an estimate derived from reference gene primer amplification. TCRdb's copy holds only in-frame clones and misses some; the assay was immunoSEQ multiplex PCR. That table furnishes V, J and clone size, whereas the DNA furnished D and trimming. The data contain fewer than 100,000 clones, roughly 80% of them singletons. The sample belongs to a study of blood T cell repertoires in COVID-19. Study-wide background: Sites in the United States, Italy and Spain provided acute and convalescent COVID-19 samples. Sources were T cells, B-cell-depleted T cells, or PBMCs; the material itself was cDNA or gDNA.

V gave up 6 bases and J gave up 2 bases, with 14 bases separating them. CDR1 and CDR2 from the germline V gene are MDHEN and SYDVKM. The length of the CDR3 is 14 residues. The V call is TRBV28, the J call TRBJ2-7; perhaps TRBD2 as D (5 bases). The source is an older woman with acute or convalescent COVID-19. Sample: peripheral blood. CDR3 amino acids: CASRPLGKPYEQYF. CDR3 nucleotides: TGTGCCAGCAGGCCACTCGGGAAACCCTACGAGCAGTACTTC.